The present TCR beta chain was sequenced within a study of T-cell reconstitution after alpha-beta-depleted transplantation in children. This clonotype was seen more than once but under ten times. CDR3 length: 12 amino acids. Deletions cut 5 bases from V and 2 bases from J, with 10 bases between. Germline V lookup: CDR1 SQVTM, CDR2 ANQGSEA. Preparation of the TCRbeta library used unique molecular identifiers. TCRdb independently ran MiXCR on the PCR reads; one entry per CDR3 protein. The data hold roughly 500,000 distinct CDR3 sequences, with about a sixth observed a single time. The receptor was isolated from a human donor who donated a stem cell graft to a child with acute lymphoblastic leukemia. This material consisted of PBMCs from the stem cell graft donor, taken from the stem cell graft. The chain recombines TRBV29-1 with TRBJ2-7, with D perhaps TRBD2 (6 bases). The CDR3 coding sequence is TGCAGCGTTCGGGGGTCCACCTACGAGCAGTACTTC. As protein: CSVRGSTYEQYF.